Each of the 12 T cell receptor beta chains below was sequenced from the same sample in a study of blood T cell repertoires in COVID-19. Profiling relied on immunoSEQ multiplex PCR, and the TCRdb table lists in-frame clones only, not all of them. The profile shows about 70,000 clones, 81% of them singletons. The sample was peripheral blood. The receptors were sampled from a woman in her seventies with acute or convalescent COVID-19.

The chain employs TRBV6-2 or TRBV6-3 and TRBJ2-1; 10 bases are shared with TRBD2. The CDR3 sequence is 15 residues long. Germline lookup yields CDR1 MNHEY and CDR2 SVGEGT. The J segment lost 10 bases and the V segment lost 6 bases, leaving 12 bases of the junction unmatched. In DNA form, the CDR3 reads TGTGCCAGCAGCAAAGAGGGACTAGCGACCGACGAGCAGTTCTTC. Protein: CASSKEGLATDEQFF.

This rearrangement joins TRBV2 to TRBJ2-3; D not certain. Between the trimmed V and J ends, which lost 3 bases and 6 bases, there was a span of 7 bases. This CDR3 region has 12 residues. Germline CDR1 reads SNHLY; CDR2 reads FYNNEI. The CDR3 DNA reads as TGTGCCAGCAGTGATGTCGGGGATACGCAGTATTTT. Protein: CASSDVGDTQYF.

The chain recombines TRBV6-6 with TRBJ2-3; 8 bases match TRBD2. This CDR3 is 15 amino acids long. From germline, CDR1 is MNHNY and CDR2 SVGAGI (reference sequence). Trimming removed 6 bases from V and 1 base from J; junction bases left unmatched: 6. CDR3 sequence: CASRPGLEGTDTQYF. The CDR3 DNA is TGTGCCAGCAGACCGGGACTAGAGGGCACAGATACGCAGTATTTT.

This clone appeared a few times. At the DNA level, this CDR3 is encoded by other sequences in the same sample as well. This chain links TRBV7-9 with TRBJ1-5; D call uncertain. V shed 0 bases and J shed 5 bases, with 5 bases lying between them. Germline assignment: CDR1 SEHNR and CDR2 FQNEAQ (reference sequence). The CDR3 loop spans 13 amino acids. CDR3 sequence: CASSLAGDQPQHF. CDR3 DNA sequence: TGTGCCAGCAGCTTAGCCGGGGATCAGCCCCAGCATTTT.

The chain recombines TRBV19 with TRBJ2-7; TRBD1 matches at 12 bases. CDR3 length: 16 amino acids. The germline V gene encodes CDR1 LNHDA and CDR2 SQIVND (reference sequence). The J segment lost 11 bases and the V segment lost 4 bases, leaving 15 bases of the junction unmatched. In nucleotides, the CDR3 is TGTGCCAGTAGTAATAACGCGGGACAGGGGGCCGAGAAGGAGTACTTC. Translated, it gives CASSNNAGQGAEKEYF.

This sequence joins TRBV28 and TRBJ2-1, with 8 bases lining up with TRBD2. The CDR3 runs 15 residues. Germline CDR1 and CDR2: MDHEN and SYDVKM. Trimming took 6 bases from V and 9 from J; bases not matched to a gene: 13. CDR3 DNA: TGTGCCAGCAGCCAAACCGCCGGGACTAGTGGTGAGCAGTTCTTC. It specifies CASSQTAGTSGEQFF.

This sequence joins TRBV28 and TRBJ2-6; D uncertain. The CDR3 has 13 amino acids. CDR1 is MDHEN and CDR2 is SYDVKM in the germline V gene. Trimming shortened V by 9 bases and J by 3 bases, and 9 bases separated the two germline ends. The CDR3 bases are TGTGCCAGTAAGCCCCATGGGGCCAACGTCCTGACTTTC. It codes for CASKPHGANVLTF.

The V gene is TRBV7-6, the J gene TRBJ2-3, with 9 bases aligning to TRBD2. Germline-derived CDR1 and CDR2 are SGHVS and FNYEAQ. The CDR3 covers 16 residues. V lost 2 bases to trimming and J lost 6 bases; unmatched junction nucleotides: 9. The CDR3 DNA is TGTGCCAGCAGCTTAATGGGGCGGGAGGGCCTCGATACGCAGTATTTT. It is translated as CASSLMGREGLDTQYF.

The chain uses TRBV2 and TRBJ1-2, with D maybe TRBD1 (6 bases). This CDR3 has 15 residues. Trimming left V 1 base short and J 3 bases short, with 12 bases between. Per germline, CDR1 SNHLY and CDR2 FYNNEI. CDR3 sequence (DNA): TGTGCCAGCAGTGAAGTGGCGGGGGCTGACTATGGCTACACCTTC. Its protein product is CASSEVAGADYGYTF.

The J gene is TRBJ2-5, the V gene TRBV10-2; 11 bases match TRBD2. The CDR3 has 20 amino acids. V lost 2 bases, J lost 2 bases, and 16 bases stayed unmatched. The V gene's germline CDR1 is WSHSY and CDR2 SAAADI. CDR3 region: CASSEPRKGLAGGTQETQYF. As DNA, the CDR3 is TGCGCCAGCAGTGAGCCCCGAAAGGGGCTAGCGGGAGGAACACAAGAGACCCAGTACTTC.

This chain uses TRBV7-9 with TRBJ2-5; no definite D call. V was shortened by 5 bases and J by 1 base, with 11 bases between the two germline ends. Germline CDR1 is SEHNR and CDR2 is FQNEAQ (reference sequence). The CDR3 is made up of 14 amino acids. CDR3 in amino acids: CASSPRRSQETQYF. The DNA for the CDR3 is TGTGCCAGCAGCCCTCGCCGGAGCCAAGAGACCCAGTACTTC.

The chain recombines TRBV4-1 with TRBJ1-2; no clear D gene. V was cut by 0 bases and J by 3 bases, with 11 bases left in between. The CDR3 has 15 amino acids. Germline V gene sequence: CDR1 MGHRA, CDR2 YSYEKL. CDR3 residues: CASSQDSVADYGYTF. The CDR3, as DNA: TGCGCCAGCAGCCAAGATTCTGTGGCAGACTATGGCTACACCTTC.